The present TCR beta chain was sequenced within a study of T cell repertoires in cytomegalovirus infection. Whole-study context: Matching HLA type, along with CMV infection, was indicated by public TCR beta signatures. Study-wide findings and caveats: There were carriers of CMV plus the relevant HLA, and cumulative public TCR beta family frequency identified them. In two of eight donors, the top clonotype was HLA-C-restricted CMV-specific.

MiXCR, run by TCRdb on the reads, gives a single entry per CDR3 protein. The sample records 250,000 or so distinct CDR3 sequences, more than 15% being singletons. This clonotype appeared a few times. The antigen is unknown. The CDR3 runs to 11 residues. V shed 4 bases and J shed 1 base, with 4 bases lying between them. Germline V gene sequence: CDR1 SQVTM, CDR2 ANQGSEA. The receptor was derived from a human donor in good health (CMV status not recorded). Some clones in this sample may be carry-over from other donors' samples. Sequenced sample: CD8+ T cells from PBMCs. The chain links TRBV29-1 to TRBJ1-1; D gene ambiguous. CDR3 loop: CSVVKNTEAFF. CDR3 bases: TGCAGCGTTGTTAAGAACACTGAAGCTTTCTTT.